Listed here are 25 T cell receptor beta chains from one sample, sequenced in a study of T cells in Graves' hyperthyroidism and ophthalmopathy. The CDR3 regions of TCR beta were amplified from RNA transcripts. HTBI primers drove first-round RT-PCR of the TCR CDR3. TCRdb passed the multiplex PCR reads through MiXCR, listing each CDR3 protein once. The sample lists around 300,000 distinct CDR3 sequences, about an eighth occurring once. Sequences were obtained from blood. The receptors originated from a woman in her thirties or forties with Graves' hyperthyroidism.

This clonotype was recorded at least ten times. The V gene is TRBV5-5, the J gene TRBJ1-1; a possible D gene is TRBD1 (6 bases). Trimming took off 1 base at V and 4 bases at J, with 11 bases between the two ends. The length of the CDR3 is 14 residues. Germline lookup yields CDR1 SGHKS and CDR2 YYEKEE (reference sequence). The CDR3, as DNA: TGTGCCAGCAGCTTGAGCGGAGGGGGCACTGAAGCTTTCTTT. Encoded protein: CASSLSGGGTEAFF. The variable domain in full, completed from reference TRBV5-5 and TRBJ1-1, reads DAGVTQSPTHLIKTRGQQVTLRCSPISGHKSVSWYQQVLGQGPQFIFQYYEKEERGRGNFPDRFSARQFPNYSSELNVNALLLGDSALYLCASSLSGGGTEAFFGQGTRLTVV.

This clonotype was picked up many times. V gene TRBV7-8 combines with J gene TRBJ2-3, with D perhaps TRBD1 (6 bases). V was clipped by 4 bases and J by 4 bases, with 21 bases between them. This CDR3 is built from 17 residues. Germline V gene sequence: CDR1 SGHVS, CDR2 FQNEAQ. CDR3 sequence: CASSSPPSQGFSDTQYF. DNA of the CDR3: TGTGCCAGCAGCTCCCCCCCCTCCCAGGGGTTTTCAGATACGCAGTATTTT.

This clonotype was counted many times. A junction boundary mismatches the germline segment, possibly from a read error. The rearrangement uses TRBV14 and TRBJ1-1; D not resolved. Germline CDR1 SGHDN, CDR2 FVKESK. This CDR3 contains 13 residues. CDR3 residues: CASTQHENTEAFF. In nucleotides, the CDR3 is TGTGCCAGCACCCAACACGAGAACACTGAAGCTTTCTTT.

In regard to this clonotype: A much larger clone differs from this one at a single base, so this may be a read error. The chain employs TRBV7-6 and TRBJ2-3, with D hard to call. Germline assignment: CDR1 SGHVS and CDR2 FNYEAQ. The CDR3 totals 16 residues. CDR3 DNA sequence: TGTGCCAGCAGCTTAGGGGCGGCGACTTACACAGATGCGCAGTATTTT. Its protein product is CASSLGAATYTDAQYF.

This rearrangement joins TRBV14 to TRBJ2-3; D is unclear. Deletions cut 0 bases from V and 5 bases from J, with 6 bases between. The CDR3 length is 13 residues. Germline V gene sequence: CDR1 SGHDN, CDR2 FVKESK. CDR3 sequence reads: CASSQDPEDTQYF. The CDR3 DNA is TGTGCCAGCAGCCAAGACCCTGAAGATACGCAGTATTTT.

There are many counts of this clonotype. The genes are TRBV27 and TRBJ1-2; no definite D call. The CDR3 extends over 14 amino acids. CDR1 is MNHEY, CDR2 SMNVEV, per germline (reference sequence). V was cut by 8 bases and J by 8 bases, with 21 bases left in between. The CDR3 loop is CASSGLLIPGGYTF. In DNA form, the CDR3 reads TGTGCCAGCTCAGGACTGCTTATACCGGGAGGCTACACCTTC.

This clonotype was detected ten times or more. CDR3 sequence (DNA): TGTGCCAGCAGCCCCCGACTAGGGGGGACGCAGTATTTT. It codes for CASSPRLGGTQYF. The chain joins TRBV7-8 to TRBJ2-3; D tentatively fits TRBD1 or TRBD2 (6 bases each). Germline V CDR1 and CDR2: SGHVS, FQNEAQ. Trimming left V 5 bases short and J 9 bases short, with 15 bases between. This CDR3 is built from 13 residues.

This clonotype was found many times. The CDR3 sequence is CASSRGTGELFF. CDR3 nucleotide sequence: TGTGCCAGCAGCCGTGGGACCGGGGAGCTGTTTTTT. The chain uses TRBV6-1 and TRBJ2-2, with unresolved D. Trimming shortened V by 6 bases and J by 5 bases, and 7 bases separated the two germline ends. This CDR3 comprises 12 residues. The germline V gene has CDR1 MNHNS and CDR2 SASEGT.

This clonotype has at least ten counts. The chain carries TRBV20-1 and TRBJ2-3; no clear D gene. The CDR3 totals 11 residues. In germline, CDR1 is DFQATT, CDR2 SNEGSKA (reference sequence). Trimming stripped 3 bases from V and 8 bases from J, with 9 bases between. CDR3 sequence: CSASPEVTQYF. The CDR3 DNA is TGCAGTGCTAGCCCTGAGGTTACGCAGTATTTT.

In its sample, this clonotype was seen many times. The genes are TRBV6-1 and TRBJ1-2; TRBD1 agrees at 7 bases. Germline V gives CDR1 MNHNS, CDR2 SASEGT. V shed 6 bases and J 3 bases; nucleotides not matched to a gene: 7. CDR3 length: 14 amino acids. CDR3 region: CASSLQGSHYGYTF. The CDR3 nucleotides are TGTGCCAGCAGCCTACAGGGGTCCCACTATGGCTACACCTTC.

This clonotype showed up many times. This rearrangement joins TRBV7-3 to TRBJ2-2, with D unresolved. From germline, CDR1 is SGHTA and CDR2 FQGTGA. Trimming shortened V by 1 base and J by 4 bases, and 4 bases separated the two germline ends. The CDR3 is 13 amino acids. In DNA form, the CDR3 reads TGTGCCAGCAGCTTAAGTGTCACCGGGGAGCTGTTTTTT. Protein sequence: CASSLSVTGELFF.

This clonotype was picked up many times. The chain is built from TRBV10-3 and TRBJ2-7; TRBD1 matches 7 bases. With 2 bases clipped from V and 3 bases from J, the junction kept 13 bases outside the gene matches. This CDR3 region has 17 residues. Germline-derived CDR1 and CDR2 are ENHRY and SYGVKD. The CDR3 nucleotides are TGTGCCATCAGTGAGAATTGGCAAGGGGGCTCCCGCTACGAGCAGTACTTC. Protein product: CAISENWQGGSRYEQYF.

This clonotype was counted ten times or more. V and J are TRBV2 and TRBJ2-7, with D possibly being TRBD1 or TRBD2 (5 bases each). Trimming shortened V by 7 bases and J by 4 bases, and 11 bases separated the two germline ends. Germline V gives CDR1 SNHLY, CDR2 FYNNEI. The CDR3 sequence is 12 residues long. The CDR3 sequence is CASNGDRYEQYF. The CDR3 nucleotides read TGTGCCAGCAATGGGGACCGATACGAGCAGTACTTC.

This clonotype was observed many times. The genes are TRBV6-1 and TRBJ1-2; a possible D gene is TRBD1 (5 bases). V lost 11 bases and J 7 bases, leaving 20 bases between the germline ends. Germline CDR1 MNHNS, CDR2 SASEGT. The CDR3 length is 13 residues. CDR3 DNA sequence: TGTGCCGCAATCGGGGGGTGGTGGACTGGCTACACCTTC. Residues: CAAIGGWWTGYTF.

This clonotype occurred a few times. The final CDR3 position lacks the conserved phenylalanine or tryptophan, pointing to a likely read error. CDR3 loop: CATFPGAGAYNEQFL. DNA for the CDR3: TGTGCCACCTTCCCGGGAGCGGGGGCTTACAATGAGCAGTTCCTC. The chain uses TRBV10-3 and TRBJ2-1; 8 nucleotides line up with TRBD2. The V and J ends lost 10 bases and 4 bases, in that order; junction bases with no gene match: 12. In germline, CDR1 is ENHRY, CDR2 SYGVKD. The CDR3 length is 15 residues.

V and J are TRBV5-5 and TRBJ2-7; D is possibly TRBD1 (6 bases). The CDR3 has 13 residues. The germline V and J ends were trimmed by 4 bases and 5 bases, with 13 bases remaining between them. Per germline, CDR1 SGHKS and CDR2 YYEKEE (reference sequence). This chain's CDR3 is CASSIQGSHEQYF. In DNA, the CDR3 is TGTGCCAGCAGCATACAGGGTTCCCACGAGCAGTACTTC.

This clonotype was seen repeatedly, ten times or more. This chain connects TRBV12-3 or TRBV12-4 to TRBJ2-7; D may be TRBD1 or TRBD2 (5 bases each). The ends were cut back, 5 bases at V and 9 bases at J, with 23 bases in the middle. The CDR3 loop spans 15 amino acids. The DNA of the CDR3 is TGTGCCAGCAGTCCGGGACCGGTTGAGTCATATCGGCAGTACTTC. Translating it yields CASSPGPVESYRQYF.

This clonotype was found many times. The chain links TRBV11-2 to TRBJ2-7; D may match TRBD1 or TRBD2 (5 bases each). The V gene lost 5 bases and the J gene lost 2 bases, with 13 bases spanning the gap. Germline assignment: CDR1 SGHAT and CDR2 FQNNGV. The CDR3 extends over 14 amino acids. CDR3 DNA: TGTGCCAGCAGCCCCGTGGGGGTAGCCTACGAGCAGTACTTC. Translated, it gives CASSPVGVAYEQYF.

This clonotype has just a few counts. J is TRBJ1-5 and V is TRBV27, with TRBD1 matching over 7 bases. From germline, CDR1 is MNHEY and CDR2 SMNVEV (reference sequence). With V trimmed by 5 bases and J by 3 bases, 7 bases remained unmatched. The CDR3 extends over 15 amino acids. The CDR3 here is CASSIKGASNQPQHF. In DNA form, the CDR3 reads TGTGCCAGCAGTATCAAGGGGGCGTCCAATCAGCCCCAGCATTTT.

In this sample, this clonotype turned up a few times. V usage is TRBV25-1 and J usage is TRBJ1-2; weak D call: TRBD1 (6 bases). Per the germline V gene, CDR1 is MGHDK and CDR2 is SYGVNS. Trimming removed 10 bases at V and 6 bases at J, with 15 bases between. The CDR3 has 12 residues. The CDR3 loop is CAINGDKDGYTF. CDR3 coding DNA: TGTGCCATCAACGGGGACAAGGATGGCTACACCTTC.

A note on this clonotype: The germline gene is not matched at one end of the junction; a read error may be the cause. The chain employs TRBV18 and TRBJ2-3; D might be TRBD2 (5 bases). This CDR3 is built from 15 residues. Germline CDR1 KGHSH, CDR2 LQKENI. The CDR3 sequence: CVSSPPDWVTDTQYF. DNA of the CDR3: TGTGTCAGCTCACCACCGGACTGGGTGACAGATACGCAGTATTTT.

This clonotype was found many times. This chain connects TRBV4-1 to TRBJ2-7, with D unresolved. The germline V gene has CDR1 MGHRA and CDR2 YSYEKL. Between the trimmed V and J ends, which lost 1 base and 4 bases, there was a span of 8 bases. The CDR3 spans 13 residues. CDR3: CASSQVDPYEQYF. The CDR3 bases are TGCGCCAGCAGCCAAGTGGACCCATACGAGCAGTACTTC.

The chain recombines TRBV12-3 or TRBV12-4 with TRBJ2-5; 8 positions agree with TRBD2. There are 15 residues in the CDR3. J lost 5 bases, V lost 6 bases, and 11 bases had no gene match. The CDR3 loop is CASSDPGAGDETQYF. DNA for the CDR3: TGTGCCAGCAGCGACCCAGGAGCGGGAGACGAGACCCAGTACTTC.

This clonotype appeared many times. As DNA, the CDR3 is TGTGCCAGCAGTGATGGACCCTTCTCTGGAAACACCATATATTTT. Its translation: CASSDGPFSGNTIYF. V and J are TRBV6-1 and TRBJ1-3; D is undetermined. This CDR3 is built from 15 residues. Trimming shortened V by 3 bases and J by 0 bases, and 9 bases separated the two germline ends. Germline lookup yields CDR1 MNHNS and CDR2 SASEGT.

This clonotype has ten or more counts. The chain employs TRBV15 and TRBJ1-4, with no clear D. The CDR3 is 13 amino acids. The V and J ends lost 1 base and 8 bases respectively, with 8 bases between them. Germline loops: CDR1 LNHNV, CDR2 YYDKDF (reference sequence). CDR3 DNA sequence: TGTGCCACCAGCAGAGGGGCAGTAGAAAAACTGTTTTTT. It encodes CATSRGAVEKLFF.